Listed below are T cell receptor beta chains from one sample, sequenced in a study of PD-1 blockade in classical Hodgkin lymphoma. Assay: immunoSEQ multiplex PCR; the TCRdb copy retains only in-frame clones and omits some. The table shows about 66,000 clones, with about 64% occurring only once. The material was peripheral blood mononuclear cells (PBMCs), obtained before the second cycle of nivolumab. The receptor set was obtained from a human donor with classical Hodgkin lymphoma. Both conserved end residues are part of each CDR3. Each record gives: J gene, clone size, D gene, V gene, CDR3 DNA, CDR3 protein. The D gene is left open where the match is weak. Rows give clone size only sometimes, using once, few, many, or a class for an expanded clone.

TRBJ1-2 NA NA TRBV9 TGTGCCAGCAGCCCATATACCAGTGGGTCTCGCGGCTATGGCTACACCTTC CASSPYTSGSRGYGYTF
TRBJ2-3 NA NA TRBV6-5 TGTGCCAGCAGGGGGACCGTCGAAAAAGGAGATACGCAGTATTTT CASRGTVEKGDTQYF
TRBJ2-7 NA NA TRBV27 TGTGCCAGCAAGGTGGGGGTTACGGCCTACGAGCAGTACTTC CASKVGVTAYEQYF
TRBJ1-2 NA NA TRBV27 TGTGCCAGCAGTTTAACGGGAAACTATGGCTACACCTTC CASSLTGNYGYTF
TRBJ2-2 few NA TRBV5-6 TGTGCCAGCAGCTTTCAGTCGGTCACCGGGGAGCTGTTTTTT CASSFQSVTGELFF
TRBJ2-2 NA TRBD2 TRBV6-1 TGTGCCAGCAGTGGACTAGCGGGGGGTAACACCGGGGAGCTGTTTTTT CASSGLAGGNTGELFF
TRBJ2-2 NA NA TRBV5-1 TGCGCCAGCAGCTTGGTGGTCACCGGGGAGCTGTTTTTT CASSLVVTGELFF
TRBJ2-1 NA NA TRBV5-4 TGTGCCAGCAGCTCCCTTTTAGTCCTGGGCAATGAGCAGTTCTTC CASSSLLVLGNEQFF
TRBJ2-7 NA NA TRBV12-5 TGTGCTAGTGGTACTGACCTTCTGACCGACGAGCAGTACTTC CASGTDLLTDEQYF
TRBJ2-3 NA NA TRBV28 NA CASSSSDSRTDTQYF
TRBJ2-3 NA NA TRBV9 TGTGCCAGCAGCGTAGACCTTGGAGATACGCAGTATTTT CASSVDLGDTQYF
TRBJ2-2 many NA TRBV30 TGTGCCTGGAGTGTGGGGTTTGGAACCGGGGAGCTGTTTTTT CAWSVGFGTGELFF
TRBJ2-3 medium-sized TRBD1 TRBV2 TGTGCCAGCAGTACCGGGACAGGGGGCACAGATACGCAGTATTTT CASSTGTGGTDTQYF
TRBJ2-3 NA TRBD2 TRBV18 TGTGCCAGCTCTCGACTAGCGGGAGGGCCGAAAGATACGCAGTATTTT CASSRLAGGPKDTQYF
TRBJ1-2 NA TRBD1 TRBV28 TGTGCCAGCAGGGACGGGACAGGGGGCGTTATCAACTATGGCTACACCTTC CASRDGTGGVINYGYTF
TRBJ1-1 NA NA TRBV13 TGTGCCAGCAGCTTAGGCCTACAAGGGTGGAACACTGAAGCTTTCTTT CASSLGLQGWNTEAFF
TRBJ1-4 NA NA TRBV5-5 TGTGCCAGCAGCCGGCGACGGGCATCAACTAATGAAAAACTGTTTTTT CASSRRRASTNEKLFF
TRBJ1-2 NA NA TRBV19 TGTGCCACTAATACAGGGAACTATGGCTACACCTTC CATNTGNYGYTF
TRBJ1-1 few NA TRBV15 TGTGCCACCGGACCCTTAGGAGGGAGCACTGAAGCTTTCTTT CATGPLGGSTEAFF
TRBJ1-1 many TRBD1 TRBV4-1 TGCGCCAGCAGCCAAGATGGACAGGGAGGGACTGAAGCTTTCTTT CASSQDGQGGTEAFF
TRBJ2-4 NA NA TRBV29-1 TGCAGCGTTGGCCAAAACATTCAGTACTTC CSVGQNIQYF
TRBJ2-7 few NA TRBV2 TGTGCCAGCAGTGGGGCGGGGCAGGGTTACGAGCAGTACTTC CASSGAGQGYEQYF
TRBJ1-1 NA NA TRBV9 TGTGCCAGCAGCGTAGTCTTGTCGGGTAACACTGAAGCTTTCTTT CASSVVLSGNTEAFF
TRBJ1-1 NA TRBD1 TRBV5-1 TGCGCCAGCAGCTTGCAGGGGGCCGACACTGAAGCTTTCTTT CASSLQGADTEAFF
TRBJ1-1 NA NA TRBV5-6 TGTGCCAGCAGCTTGCCGGGAACTGAAGCTTTCTTT CASSLPGTEAFF
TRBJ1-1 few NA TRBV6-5 TGTGCCAGCAGAGGATCAGGAGACACTGAAGCTTTCTTT CASRGSGDTEAFF
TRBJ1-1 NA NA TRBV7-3 TGTGCCAGCAGTGGAGAACCTGAAGCTTTCTTT CASSGEPEAFF
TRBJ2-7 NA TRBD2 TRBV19 TGTGCCAGTAGTATGACTAGCGGGCTCTACGAGCAGTACTTC CASSMTSGLYEQYF
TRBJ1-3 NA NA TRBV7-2 TGTGCCAGCAGCTTAGTCAGCAGCTCTGGAAACACCATATATTTT CASSLVSSSGNTIYF
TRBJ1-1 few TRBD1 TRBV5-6 TGTGCCAGCAGCTCCAGGGGGGTACGCACTGAAGCTTTCTTT CASSSRGVRTEAFF
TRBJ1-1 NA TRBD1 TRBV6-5 TGTGCCAGCAGTTCAGGACAGGGGGTAATGAACACTGAAGCTTTCTTT CASSSGQGVMNTEAFF
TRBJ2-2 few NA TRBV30 TGTGCCTGGAGGATGGGCGGGGAGCTGTTTTTT CAWRMGGELFF
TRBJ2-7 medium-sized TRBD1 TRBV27 TGTGCCAGCAGTTTCGGACAGGGGCTCTACGAGCAGTACTTC CASSFGQGLYEQYF
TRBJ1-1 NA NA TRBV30 TGTGCCTGGAGTGACGGGAACGTGAACACTGAAGCTTTCTTT CAWSDGNVNTEAFF
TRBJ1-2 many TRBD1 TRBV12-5 TGTGCTAGTGGCGAGGTTAAGGACAGGAACACCTTC CASGEVKDRNTF
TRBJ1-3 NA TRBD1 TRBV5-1 TGCGCCAGCAGCTCCGGGACAGGGGGAAACACCATATATTTT CASSSGTGGNTIYF
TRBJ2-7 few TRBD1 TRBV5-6 TGTGCCAGCAGCCATACTCAGGGGGCCTACGAGCAGTACTTC CASSHTQGAYEQYF
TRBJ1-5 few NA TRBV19 TGTGCCAGTGGAAGGCAGGGGATGAGCAATCAGCCCCAGCATTTT CASGRQGMSNQPQHF